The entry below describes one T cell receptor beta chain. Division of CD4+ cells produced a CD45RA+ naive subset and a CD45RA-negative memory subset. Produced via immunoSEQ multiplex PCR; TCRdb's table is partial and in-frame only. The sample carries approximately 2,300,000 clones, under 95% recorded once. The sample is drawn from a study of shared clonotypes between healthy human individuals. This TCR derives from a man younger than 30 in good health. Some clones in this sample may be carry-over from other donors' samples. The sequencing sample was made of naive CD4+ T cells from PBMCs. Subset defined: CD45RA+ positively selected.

CDR3 amino acids: CASGFGYGPEAFF. The CDR3 nucleotides are TGTGCTAGTGGTTTCGGGTATGGTCCTGAAGCTTTCTTT. The genes are TRBV12-5 and TRBJ1-1; no reliable D call. The CDR3 is made up of 13 amino acids. Trimming pared 3 bases from V and 6 bases from J, leaving 11 bases between. The germline V gene has CDR1 LGHNT and CDR2 FRNRAP.